This record concerns one T cell receptor beta chain sequence. The germline V gene has CDR1 MGHDK and CDR2 SYGVNS. With 8 bases removed from V and 3 bases from J, the gap between germline ends came to 20 bases. CDR3 size: 15 residues. Clones were sequenced by immunoSEQ multiplex PCR, and TCRdb holds only the in-frame ones, with some missing. The table lists fewer than 65,000 clones, about 90% of them singletons, with roughly 7% in the top ten. The entry originates in a study of blood T cell repertoires in COVID-19. The receptor was isolated from a woman between 55 and 75 years old with active or convalescent COVID-19. The sequenced material came from peripheral blood. The chain combines TRBV25-1 with TRBJ2-7, with a weak D call TRBD2 (6 bases). The CDR3 DNA sequence: TGTGCCAGCCGCGAGGAGGGGCAGCTAAACTACGAGCAGTACTTC. Amino acids: CASREEGQLNYEQYF.